These 27 T cell receptor beta chains came from one sample sequenced in a study of cytomegalovirus exposure and HLA in healthy donors. The PCR used 60 Vbeta and 13 Jbeta primers. Only in-frame clones appear in the TCRdb table, and some are missing; sequencing was by immunoSEQ multiplex PCR. Of around 150,000 clones in the sample, just under 80% were seen once. Input material: PBMCs. The receptors were sampled from a man younger than 45 in good health and CMV-seronegative.

The chain carries TRBV6-5 and TRBJ1-6, with TRBD1 as a possible D gene (6 bases). Germline loops: CDR1 MNHEY, CDR2 SVGAGI. Trimming shortened V by 4 bases and J by 10 bases, and 17 bases separated the two germline ends. The CDR3 totals 15 residues. The DNA of the CDR3 is TGTGCCAGCAGTTTCATCAGGGAGAGGGGGTCACCCCTCCACTTT. Encoded protein: CASSFIRERGSPLHF.

CDR3 bases: TGTGCCAGCAAGGTTGCAGCGGGCCTCTCTGGAAACACCATATATTTT. It yields the protein CASKVAAGLSGNTIYF. V usage is TRBV2 and J usage is TRBJ1-3; no clear D. CDR1 and CDR2 from the germline V gene are SNHLY and FYNNEI. With 7 bases removed from V and 0 bases from J, the gap between germline ends came to 16 bases. The length of the CDR3 is 16 residues.

V and J are TRBV29-1 and TRBJ2-4; 7 bases match TRBD1. Germline CDR1 is SQVTM and CDR2 is ANQGSEA. The V and J ends lost 6 bases and 0 bases, in that order; junction bases with no gene match: 5. The CDR3 totals 14 residues. The CDR3 DNA sequence: TGCAGCGTCGGGACAGCTTTAGCCAAAAACATTCAGTACTTC. It codes for CSVGTALAKNIQYF.

The rearrangement uses TRBV28 and TRBJ1-2; D gene ambiguous. Germline V CDR1 and CDR2: MDHEN, SYDVKM. Trimming removed 6 bases from V and 5 bases from J, with 10 bases in between. CDR3 length: 12 residues. In DNA form, the CDR3 reads TGTGCCAGCAGGTTGGAGTCTTATGGCTACACCTTC. Translated, it gives CASRLESYGYTF.

The chain recombines TRBV11-2 with TRBJ2-7, with TRBD1 as a possible D gene (5 bases). This CDR3 spans 13 amino acids. Germline V gives CDR1 SGHAT, CDR2 FQNNGV. Trimming pared 3 bases from V and 9 bases from J, leaving 15 bases between. CDR3 bases: TGTGCCAGCAGCTTTAATGCAGGGTCGGGGCAGTACTTC. Residues: CASSFNAGSGQYF.

The rearrangement joins TRBV9 to TRBJ2-5; D is perhaps TRBD1 (6 bases). The CDR3 covers 15 residues. Germline CDR1 is SGDLS and CDR2 is YYNGEE. Trimming took off 2 bases at V and 0 bases at J, with 11 bases between the two ends. The CDR3 region has the DNA TGTGCCAGCAGCGTCACCGGACAGCACCAAGAGACCCAGTACTTC. Protein sequence: CASSVTGQHQETQYF.

This chain uses TRBV28 with TRBJ2-7; TRBD1 aligns across 9 bases. The germline CDR1 and CDR2 sequences are MDHEN and SYDVKM. Unmatched junction bases numbered 9, after V lost 2 bases and J lost 4 bases. The CDR3 is made up of 16 amino acids. For the CDR3, the DNA is TGTGCCAGCAGTTTACCTACAGGGGGCGTGGGGTACGAGCAGTACTTC. Translating it yields CASSLPTGGVGYEQYF.

The chain uses TRBV5-6 and TRBJ1-6, with D unclear. Trimming shortened V by 2 bases and J by 9 bases, and 6 bases separated the two germline ends. The germline V gene has CDR1 SGHDT and CDR2 YYEEEE. The CDR3 runs to 12 residues. The CDR3 loop is CASSFLRSPLHF. DNA for the CDR3: TGTGCCAGCAGCTTTTTGCGTTCACCCCTCCACTTT.

In regard to this clone: In the same sample, other DNA sequences code for this CDR3. The chain joins TRBV7-8 to TRBJ1-5, with 8 bases aligning to TRBD1. Germline V gene lookup returns CDR1 SGHVS and CDR2 FQNEAQ. This CDR3 contains 14 residues. With V trimmed by 5 bases and J by 4 bases, 4 bases remained unmatched. This chain's CDR3 is CASSPDRGNQPQHF. CDR3 in DNA: TGTGCCAGCAGCCCAGACAGGGGTAATCAGCCCCAGCATTTT.

The rearrangement links TRBV6-1 to TRBJ2-7; 9 nucleotides line up with TRBD1. The CDR3 contains 17 residues. Germline V gives CDR1 MNHNS, CDR2 SASEGT. The junction had 10 bases not matched to a gene; V was cut back by 4 bases and J by 0 bases. In DNA form, the CDR3 reads TGTGCCAGCAGTGCGGGCGGTGGACAGGGGAGCTCCTACGAGCAGTACTTC. Translation: CASSAGGGQGSSYEQYF.

This chain uses TRBV28 with TRBJ1-3; a weak D match, TRBD1 (5 bases). Per germline, CDR1 MDHEN and CDR2 SYDVKM. Trimming cost V 4 bases and J 2 bases, with 12 bases left between them. The CDR3 contains 15 residues. The CDR3 DNA is TGTGCCAGCAGTTCCCCGGGGGTAGCTGGAAACACCATATATTTT. It translates to CASSSPGVAGNTIYF.

The V call is TRBV15, the J call TRBJ1-2; possibly TRBD1 for D (5 bases). The CDR3 spans 14 residues. CDR1 LNHNV and CDR2 YYDKDF come from the germline V gene (reference sequence). The V end lost 0 bases, the J end lost 2 bases, and 7 bases lay between the germline ends. The chain's CDR3 is CATSRDPGNYGYTF. As DNA, the CDR3 is TGTGCCACCAGCAGAGATCCAGGGAACTATGGCTACACCTTC. Looking up the rest from reference TRBV15 and TRBJ1-2 gives the full variable domain: DAMVIQNPRYQVTQFGKPVTLSCSQTLNHNVMYWYQQKSSQAPKLLFHYYDKDFNNEADTPDNFQSRRPNTSFCFLDIRSPGLGDTAMYLCATSRDPGNYGYTFGSGTRLTVV.

The chain uses TRBV6-6 and TRBJ2-5; D possibly corresponds to TRBD1 (7 bases). V lost 6 bases, J lost 1 base, and 15 bases lay in between. The CDR3 is made up of 15 amino acids. Germline assignment: CDR1 MNHNY and CDR2 SVGAGI (reference sequence). The CDR3 reads CASRPPRDSQETQYF. The DNA of the CDR3 is TGTGCCAGCAGGCCTCCGCGGGACAGCCAAGAGACCCAGTACTTC.

The chain combines TRBV5-1 with TRBJ2-5; D might be TRBD1 (7 bases). The CDR3 runs to 15 residues. The V and J ends lost 2 bases and 1 base respectively, with 12 bases between them. The V gene's germline CDR1 is SGHRS and CDR2 YFSETQ. CDR3 DNA: TGCGCCAGCAGCTTAGGGCGGGACAGCCAAGAGACCCAGTACTTC. This encodes CASSLGRDSQETQYF.

This rearrangement joins TRBV18 to TRBJ2-5, with D uncertain. Trimming shortened V by 2 bases and J by 7 bases, and 11 bases separated the two germline ends. CDR3 size: 13 residues. CDR1 and CDR2 (germline): KGHSH, LQKENI. CDR3 residues: CASSPVGVATQYF. In DNA, the CDR3 is TGTGCCAGCTCACCAGTTGGAGTAGCGACCCAGTACTTC.

The chain couples TRBV29-1 to TRBJ2-1; D remains unclear. V dropped 1 base and J dropped 12 bases, with 7 bases sitting between them. CDR1 and CDR2 from the germline V gene are SQVTM and ANQGSEA. This CDR3 is 10 amino acids long. The CDR3 reads CSVEVTAQFF. CDR3 bases: TGCAGCGTTGAAGTAACAGCGCAGTTCTTC.

CDR3 nucleotides: TGTGCCAGCAGGAGACAGGAGCTCAACACCGGGGAGCTGTTTTTT. Translation: CASRRQELNTGELFF. The rearrangement uses TRBV2 and TRBJ2-2, with D possibly TRBD1 on 6 matching bases. The CDR3 has 15 amino acids. Per germline, CDR1 SNHLY and CDR2 FYNNEI. V was pared by 6 bases and J by 2 bases, with 13 bases between. The entire variable domain, with the rest obtained from reference TRBV2 and TRBJ2-2, is as follows: EPEVTQTPSHQVTQMGQEVILRCVPISNHLYFYWYRQILGQKVEFLVSFYNNEISEKSEIFDDQFSVERPDGSNFTLKIRSTKLEDSAMYFCASRRQELNTGELFFGEGSRLTVL.

The rearrangement links TRBV11-2 to TRBJ2-7; D remains unclear. The V gene lost 0 bases and the J gene lost 6 bases, with 6 bases spanning the gap. The CDR3 is 12 amino acids. Germline CDR1 and CDR2: SGHAT and FQNNGV. CDR3 amino acids: CASSLDLSEQYF. Here the CDR3 DNA reads TGTGCCAGCAGCTTAGATCTGAGCGAGCAGTACTTC. The entire variable domain, with the rest obtained from reference TRBV11-2 and TRBJ2-7, is as follows: EAGVAQSPRYKIIEKRQSVAFWCNPISGHATLYWYQQILGQGPKLLIQFQNNGVVDDSQLPKDRFSAERLKGVDSTLKIQPAKLEDSAVYLCASSLDLSEQYFGPGTRLTVT.

The chain couples TRBV19 to TRBJ1-2; TRBD1 aligns across 7 bases. The V gene end was trimmed by 3 bases and the J gene end by 4 bases; junction bases not matched to a gene: 2. The CDR3 is 13 residues long. CDR1 and CDR2 (germline): LNHDA, SQIVND (reference sequence). CDR3 in DNA: TGTGCCAGTAGTATCGGACAGGTCTATGGCTACACCTTC. Its protein is CASSIGQVYGYTF.

V usage is TRBV5-1 and J usage is TRBJ2-3, with D perhaps matching TRBD1 (5 bases). The CDR3 sequence is 14 residues long. V was cut by 4 bases and J by 4 bases, with 13 bases left in between. CDR1 and CDR2 (germline): SGHRS, YFSETQ. The CDR3 bases are TGCGCCAGCAGCAATCAGGGTTCCGCAGATACGCAGTATTTT. Translating gives CASSNQGSADTQYF.

This clone occurred a few times. The chain links TRBV6-5 to TRBJ1-1, with a possible D match to TRBD1 (5 bases). Germline assignment: CDR1 MNHEY and CDR2 SVGAGI. The V end was cut by 4 bases, the J end by 0 bases, with 6 bases between. This CDR3 is 13 amino acids long. The CDR3 sequence is CASSSQVNTEAFF. The DNA of the CDR3 is TGTGCCAGCAGTTCACAGGTGAACACTGAAGCTTTCTTT.

V gene TRBV29-1 combines with J gene TRBJ1-5; D is unclear. The CDR3 sequence is 15 residues long. Germline CDR1 and CDR2: SQVTM and ANQGSEA. V was pared by 6 bases and J by 2 bases, with 17 bases between. The CDR3 loop reads CSVRDRGWGNQPQHF. Written as DNA, the CDR3 is TGCAGCGTGCGAGACCGAGGGTGGGGCAATCAGCCCCAGCATTTT. Based on the CDR3 plus reference TRBV29-1 and TRBJ1-5, the full variable domain is SAVISQKPSRDICQRGTSLTIQCQVDSQVTMMFWYRQQPGQSLTLIATANQGSEATYESGFVIDKFPISRPNLTFSTLTVSNMSPEDSSIYLCSVRDRGWGNQPQHFGDGTRLSIL.

J is TRBJ2-7 and V is TRBV6-1; TRBD2 matches 10 bases. With V trimmed by 6 bases and J by 0 bases, 5 bases remained unmatched. The CDR3 totals 15 residues. Germline loops: CDR1 MNHNS, CDR2 SASEGT. The CDR3 here is CASSSSGGISYEQYF. The DNA for the CDR3 is TGTGCCAGCAGCTCTAGCGGGGGCATCTCCTACGAGCAGTACTTC.

V is TRBV6-6 and J is TRBJ2-3, with D tentatively TRBD2 (5 bases). Germline CDR1 is MNHNY and CDR2 is SVGAGI (reference sequence). This CDR3 is built from 13 residues. V lost 5 bases and J lost 4, with 10 bases in between. CDR3 bases: TGTGCCAGCAGTCCCGGCGGGCCAGATACGCAGTATTTT. This gives the protein CASSPGGPDTQYF.

The V and J genes are TRBV5-1 and TRBJ2-4, with 7 bases identical to TRBD1. The germline V gene encodes CDR1 SGHRS and CDR2 YFSETQ. J gave up 2 bases and V 1 base, and 3 bases lay outside the gene matches. CDR3 length: 15 amino acids. The CDR3 DNA reads as TGCGCCAGCAGCTTGTTGGGACAGACCAAAAACATTCAGTACTTC. Its translation: CASSLLGQTKNIQYF.

Details on this clone: Other DNA sequences in the same sample also yield this CDR3. The rearrangement joins TRBV6-1 to TRBJ2-7; TRBD1 might be the D (6 bases). The CDR3 totals 14 residues. V lost 5 bases and J lost 2, with 13 bases in between. Germline V gives CDR1 MNHNS, CDR2 SASEGT. Written as DNA, the CDR3 is TGTGCCAGCAGTTCCTTTGGACAGACCTACGAGCAGTACTTC. Translated: CASSSFGQTYEQYF.

The chain employs TRBV5-1 and TRBJ1-4; a weak D match, TRBD1 (5 bases). This CDR3 spans 15 amino acids. V lost 5 bases, J lost 2 bases, and 13 bases lay in between. Germline loops: CDR1 SGHRS, CDR2 YFSETQ. The CDR3 region is CASRRTTDTNEKLFF. The CDR3 DNA follows: TGCGCCAGCAGACGGACGACAGATACTAATGAAAAACTGTTTTTT.